This T cell receptor beta chain derives from a study of T cells in localized non-small cell lung cancer. Findings of the study overall: Tumor showed lower T cell clonality than uninvolved adjacent lung, where it was highest. A median about 62 of the top 100 tumor clones appeared in adjacent lung. Sequencing covered just one tumor region, so heterogeneity cannot be ruled out.

There are a few counts of this clone. Its antigen is undetermined. Method: immunoSEQ multiplex PCR; TCRdb's copy keeps in-frame clones and lacks some. The sample holds around 2,400 clones, about a third seen once. In germline, CDR1 is GTSNPN, CDR2 SVGIG (reference sequence). V gave up 1 base and J gave up 2 bases; unmatched junction bases: 3. The CDR3 length is 15 residues. This clonotype was obtained from a female donor at least 60 years old with stage II lung adenocarcinoma. The genes are TRBV30 and TRBJ2-3; 10 bases are shared with TRBD2. The sample in question was lung tumor tissue, obtained before any cancer treatment. CDR3 in DNA: TGTGCCTGGAGTGACGGGACTAGCGACACAGATACGCAGTATTTT. Its protein product is CAWSDGTSDTDTQYF.